The rows below give T cell receptor beta chains drawn from one sample of a study of CD8 T cells in ankylosing spondylitis. TCRdb re-called the 5' RACE reads with MiXCR, one entry per CDR3 protein. The sample yields about 240,000 distinct CDR3 sequences, 7.5% to 9% seen once. Sequenced input: blood, either unsorted or a sorted T cell fraction (not recorded which). Every receptor here comes from a male donor with ankylosing spondylitis or in good health (not recorded which). Each CDR3 is given with its conserved first and last residue. D genes are given only for firm matches. Clone size is given for some rows only: seen once, a few or many times, or a class if the clone is expanded.

TRBV5-5	many	TRBD2	TRBJ2-1	CASSLATSGSYNEQFF	TGTGCCAGCAGCTTGGCGACTAGCGGCTCCTACAATGAGCAGTTCTTC
TRBV12-3/TRBV12-4	many	TRBD1	TRBJ2-3	CASGRQGRDTQYF	TGTGCCAGCGGTAGACAGGGTCGGGATACGCAGTATTTT
TRBV5-6	many	-	TRBJ1-1	CASSFKRDTTEAFF	TGTGCCAGCAGCTTCAAACGGGACACCACTGAAGCTTTCTTT
TRBV4-3	many	-	TRBJ1-1	CASSQDWAGAEAFF	TGCGCCAGCAGCCAAGATTGGGCAGGGGCTGAAGCTTTCTTT
TRBV7-3	few	-	TRBJ2-1	CASSLTPTSGMQGRGIEQFF	TGTGCCAGCAGCTTAACCCCCACGAGCGGGATGCAGGGGCGGGGGATTGAGCAGTTCTTC
TRBV4-1	few	TRBD1	TRBJ1-2	CASSRGPTQGTDGYTF	TGCGCCAGCAGCCGAGGCCCCACACAGGGGACGGATGGCTACACCTTC
TRBV19	many	-	TRBJ1-1	CASSISLNTEAFF	TGTGCCAGTAGTATAAGCCTGAACACTGAAGCTTTCTTT
TRBV25-1	many	TRBD1	TRBJ1-2	CATWTGGGSYGYTF	TGTGCCACCTGGACAGGGGGCGGTAGCTATGGCTACACCTTC
TRBV6-1	-	-	TRBJ2-1	CASSDRDYNEQFF	TGTGCCAGCAGTGACCGGGACTACAATGAGCAGTTCTTC
TRBV5-1	-	TRBD1	TRBJ2-7	CASSQGEYEQYF	TGCGCCAGCAGCCAGGGGGAGTACGAGCAGTACTTC
TRBV10-3	many	-	TRBJ2-5	CAISELGGETQYF	TGTGCCATCAGTGAACTAGGCGGAGAGACCCAGTACTTC
TRBV7-8	few	-	TRBJ2-2	CASSPLAATGLPNTGELFF	TGTGCCAGCAGCCCTCTAGCCGCGACAGGCCTCCCGAACACCGGGGAGCTGTTTTTT
TRBV5-1	many	-	TRBJ2-3	CASSWNTDTQYF	TGCGCCAGCAGCTGGAACACAGATACGCAGTATTTT
TRBV5-1	-	TRBD1	TRBJ2-1	CASSLVHRGQGPYNEQFF	TGCGCCAGCAGCTTGGTCCATCGGGGACAGGGTCCCTACAATGAGCAGTTCTTC
TRBV18	many	-	TRBJ1-1	CASSPEMQGLNTEAFF	TGTGCCAGCTCACCAGAGATGCAGGGGTTGAACACTGAAGCTTTCTTT
TRBV15	-	-	TRBJ2-1	CATSRATGANNEQFF	TGTGCCACCAGCAGAGCGACGGGGGCTAACAATGAGCAGTTCTTC
TRBV30	few	TRBD1	TRBJ1-6	CAWSPGGLNSPLHF	TGTGCCTGGAGTCCAGGGGGTTTAAATTCACCCCTCCACTTT
TRBV29-1	many	-	TRBJ2-7	CSVELRSSYEQYF	TGCAGCGTTGAATTGCGGTCCTCCTACGAGCAGTACTTC
TRBV29-1	many	TRBD1	TRBJ1-3	CNPPASRGGTIYF	TGCAATCCCCCCGCGAGCAGGGGGGGCACCATATATTTT
TRBV16	many	-	TRBJ2-7	CASSHPGAYEQYF	TGTGCCAGCAGCCATCCAGGAGCCTACGAGCAGTACTTC
TRBV7-2	few	TRBD1	TRBJ1-5	CASSLAWGTGSRMGNQPQHF	TGTGCCAGCAGCTTAGCGTGGGGGACAGGGTCACGTATGGGCAATCAGCCCCAGCATTTT
TRBV5-1	many	-	TRBJ1-1	CASSEVPGLNTEAFF	TGCGCCAGCAGCGAAGTACCGGGTCTGAACACTGAAGCTTTCTTT
TRBV14	few	TRBD1	TRBJ1-2	CASSLYGTGQGYTF	TGTGCCAGCAGCCTCTACGGGACAGGTCAAGGCTACACCTTC
TRBV7-9	many	-	TRBJ1-2	CASSLALSPGGYTF	TGTGCCAGCAGCTTAGCGCTGTCTCCTGGGGGCTACACCTTC
TRBV7-3	-	TRBD2	TRBJ2-1	CASSLTWGASGGSYNEQFF	TGTGCCAGCAGCTTAACCTGGGGAGCTAGCGGGGGCTCCTACAATGAGCAGTTCTTC
TRBV10-3	many	TRBD2	TRBJ2-2	CAIRGKLAGGSTNTGELFF	TGTGCCATCAGGGGTAAACTAGCGGGGGGATCTACGAACACCGGGGAGCTGTTTTTT
TRBV7-2	few	-	TRBJ1-2	CASSLGSQSGYTF	TGTGCCAGCAGCTTAGGGTCTCAGTCTGGCTACACCTTC
TRBV10-3	many	-	TRBJ1-6	CAISPGGKENSPLHF	TGTGCCATCAGTCCGGGTGGAAAAGAGAATTCACCCCTCCACTTT
TRBV20-1	many	TRBD2	TRBJ2-1	CSVWRGSYNEQFF	TGCAGTGTCTGGCGGGGGTCCTACAATGAGCAGTTCTTC
TRBV9	few	-	TRBJ2-3	CASSVMVGRVTQYF	TGTGCCAGCAGCGTTATGGTGGGAAGGGTGACGCAGTATTTT
TRBV24-1	many	-	TRBJ2-1	CATSDRQGSDEQFF	TGTGCCACCAGTGATAGGCAGGGGAGCGATGAGCAGTTCTTC
TRBV5-6	many	TRBD1	TRBJ2-3	CASSLGGQGAGDTQYF	TGTGCCAGCAGCTTGGGAGGACAGGGGGCCGGAGATACGCAGTATTTT